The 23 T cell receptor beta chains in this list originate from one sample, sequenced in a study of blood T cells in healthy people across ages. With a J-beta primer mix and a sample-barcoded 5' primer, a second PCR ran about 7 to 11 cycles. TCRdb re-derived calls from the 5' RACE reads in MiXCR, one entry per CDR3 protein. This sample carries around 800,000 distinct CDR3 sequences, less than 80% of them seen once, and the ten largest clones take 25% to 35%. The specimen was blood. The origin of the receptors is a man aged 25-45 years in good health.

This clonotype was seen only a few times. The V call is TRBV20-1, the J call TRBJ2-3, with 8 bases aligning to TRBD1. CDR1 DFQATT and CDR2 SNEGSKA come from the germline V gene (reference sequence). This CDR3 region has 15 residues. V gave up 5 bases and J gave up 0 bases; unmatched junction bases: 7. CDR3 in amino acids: CSACNTGGSTDTQYF. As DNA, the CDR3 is TGCAGTGCTTGTAACACAGGGGGTAGCACAGATACGCAGTATTTT.

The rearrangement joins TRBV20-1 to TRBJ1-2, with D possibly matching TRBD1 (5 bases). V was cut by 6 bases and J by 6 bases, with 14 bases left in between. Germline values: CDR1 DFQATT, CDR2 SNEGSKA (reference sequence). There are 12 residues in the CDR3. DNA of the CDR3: TGCAGTGCCCGCTTGGGGGAGAATGGCTACACCTTC. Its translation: CSARLGENGYTF.

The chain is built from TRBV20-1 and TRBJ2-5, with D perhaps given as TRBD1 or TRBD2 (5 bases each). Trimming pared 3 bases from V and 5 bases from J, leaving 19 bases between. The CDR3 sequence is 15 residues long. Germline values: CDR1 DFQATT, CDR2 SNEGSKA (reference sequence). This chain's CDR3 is CSARGDGAKGETQYF. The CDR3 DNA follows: TGCAGTGCTAGGGGGGACGGGGCTAAGGGGGAGACCCAGTACTTC.

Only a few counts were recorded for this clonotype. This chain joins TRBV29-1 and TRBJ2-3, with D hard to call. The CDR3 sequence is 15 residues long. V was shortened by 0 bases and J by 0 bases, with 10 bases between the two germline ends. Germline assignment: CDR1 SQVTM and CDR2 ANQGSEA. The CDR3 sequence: CSVEEGFGSTDTQYF. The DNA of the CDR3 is TGCAGCGTTGAAGAAGGGTTCGGAAGCACAGATACGCAGTATTTT.

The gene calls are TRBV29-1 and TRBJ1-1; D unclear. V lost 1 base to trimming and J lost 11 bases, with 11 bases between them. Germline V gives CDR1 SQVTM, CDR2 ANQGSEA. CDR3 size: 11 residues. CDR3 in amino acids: CSVEVGSWAFF. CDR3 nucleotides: TGCAGCGTTGAAGTAGGGAGCTGGGCTTTCTTT.

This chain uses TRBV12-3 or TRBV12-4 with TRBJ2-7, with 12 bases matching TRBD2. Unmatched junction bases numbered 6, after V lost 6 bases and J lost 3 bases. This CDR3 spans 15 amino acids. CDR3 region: CASSLRLAGVYEQYF. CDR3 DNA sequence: TGTGCCAGCAGCCTAAGACTAGCGGGGGTCTACGAGCAGTACTTC.

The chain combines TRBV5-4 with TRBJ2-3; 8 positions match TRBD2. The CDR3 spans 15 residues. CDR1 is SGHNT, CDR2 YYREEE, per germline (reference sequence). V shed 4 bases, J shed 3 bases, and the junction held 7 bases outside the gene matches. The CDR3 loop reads CASSTGGGRTDTQYF. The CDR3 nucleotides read TGTGCCAGCAGCACCGGGGGGGGCCGGACAGATACGCAGTATTTT.

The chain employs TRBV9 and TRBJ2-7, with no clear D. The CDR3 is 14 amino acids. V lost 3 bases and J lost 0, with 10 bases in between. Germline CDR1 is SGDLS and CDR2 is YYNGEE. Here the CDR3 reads CASSAASSSYEQYF. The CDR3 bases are TGTGCCAGCAGCGCGGCCTCGAGCTCCTACGAGCAGTACTTC.

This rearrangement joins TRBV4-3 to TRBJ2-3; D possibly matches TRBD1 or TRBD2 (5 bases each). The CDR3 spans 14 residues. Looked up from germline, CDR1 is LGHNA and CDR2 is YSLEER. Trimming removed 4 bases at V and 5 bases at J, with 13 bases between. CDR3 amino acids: CASSRGTLEDTQYF. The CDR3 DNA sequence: TGCGCCAGCAGCCGAGGGACGTTGGAAGATACGCAGTATTTT.

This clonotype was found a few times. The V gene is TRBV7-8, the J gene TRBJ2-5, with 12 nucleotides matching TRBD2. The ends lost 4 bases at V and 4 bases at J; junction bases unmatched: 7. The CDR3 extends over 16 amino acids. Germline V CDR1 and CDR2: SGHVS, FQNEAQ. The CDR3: CASSSARLAGVETQYF. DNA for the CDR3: TGTGCCAGCAGCTCCGCGCGACTAGCGGGGGTAGAGACCCAGTACTTC.

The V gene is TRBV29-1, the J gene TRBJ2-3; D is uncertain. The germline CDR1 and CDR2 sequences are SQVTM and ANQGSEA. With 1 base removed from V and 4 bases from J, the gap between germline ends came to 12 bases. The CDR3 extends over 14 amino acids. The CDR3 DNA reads TGCAGCGTTGAAGGGGGTAATCTTGCAGATACGCAGTATTTT. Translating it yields CSVEGGNLADTQYF.

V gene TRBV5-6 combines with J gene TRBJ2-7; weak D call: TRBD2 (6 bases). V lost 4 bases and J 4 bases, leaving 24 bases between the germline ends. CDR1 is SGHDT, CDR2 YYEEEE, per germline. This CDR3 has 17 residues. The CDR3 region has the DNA TGTGCCAGCAGCCCCTACACGGGACTCCCAGGTGGTTACGAGCAGTACTTC. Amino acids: CASSPYTGLPGGYEQYF.

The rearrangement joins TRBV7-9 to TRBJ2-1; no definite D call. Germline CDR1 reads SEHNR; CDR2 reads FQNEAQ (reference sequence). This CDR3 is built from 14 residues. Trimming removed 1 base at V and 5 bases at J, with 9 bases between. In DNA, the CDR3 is TGTGCCAGCAGCTTAGTCGCCGTCCACAATGAGCAGTTCTTC. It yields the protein CASSLVAVHNEQFF.

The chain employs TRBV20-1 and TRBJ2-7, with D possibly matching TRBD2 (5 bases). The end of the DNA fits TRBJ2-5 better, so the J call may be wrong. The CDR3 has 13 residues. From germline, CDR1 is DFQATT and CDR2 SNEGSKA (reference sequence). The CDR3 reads CSARAPRGETQYF. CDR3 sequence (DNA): TGCAGTGCTAGAGCCCCACGAGGGGAGACCCAGTACTTC.

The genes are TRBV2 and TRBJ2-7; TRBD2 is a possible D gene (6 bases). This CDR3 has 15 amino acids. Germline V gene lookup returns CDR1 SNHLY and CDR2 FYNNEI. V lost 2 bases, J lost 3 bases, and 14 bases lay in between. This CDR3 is CASSETGGKGYEQYF. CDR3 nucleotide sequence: TGTGCCAGCAGTGAAACCGGAGGGAAGGGCTACGAGCAGTACTTC.

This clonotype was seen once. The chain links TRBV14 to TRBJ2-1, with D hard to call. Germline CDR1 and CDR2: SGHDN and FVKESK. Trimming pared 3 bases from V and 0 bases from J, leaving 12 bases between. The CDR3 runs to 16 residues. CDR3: CASSHPRSSSYNEQFF. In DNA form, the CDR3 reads TGTGCCAGCAGCCATCCCCGGAGCAGCTCCTACAATGAGCAGTTCTTC. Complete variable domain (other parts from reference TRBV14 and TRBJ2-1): EAGVTQFPSHSVIEKGQTVTLRCDPISGHDNLYWYRRVMGKEIKFLLHFVKESKQDESGMPNNRFLAERTGGTYSTLKVQPAELEDSGVYFCASSHPRSSSYNEQFFGPGTRLTVL.

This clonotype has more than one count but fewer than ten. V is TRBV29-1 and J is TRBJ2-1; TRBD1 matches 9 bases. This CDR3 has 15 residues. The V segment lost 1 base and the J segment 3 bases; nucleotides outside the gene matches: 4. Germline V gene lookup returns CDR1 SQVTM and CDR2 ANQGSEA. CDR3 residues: CSVEVGQGVYNEQFF. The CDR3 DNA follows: TGCAGCGTTGAAGTGGGACAGGGAGTCTACAATGAGCAGTTCTTC.

The CDR3 DNA reads TGTGCCAGCAGCTTAACTAGCGGGGGGGCAGAAGAGCAGTACTTC. Translating gives CASSLTSGGAEEQYF. This chain connects TRBV7-3 to TRBJ2-4; the match to TRBD2 covers 11 bases. J gave up 13 bases and V 0 bases, and 8 bases lay outside the gene matches. The CDR3 is 15 amino acids. Germline V lookup: CDR1 SGHTA, CDR2 FQGTGA.

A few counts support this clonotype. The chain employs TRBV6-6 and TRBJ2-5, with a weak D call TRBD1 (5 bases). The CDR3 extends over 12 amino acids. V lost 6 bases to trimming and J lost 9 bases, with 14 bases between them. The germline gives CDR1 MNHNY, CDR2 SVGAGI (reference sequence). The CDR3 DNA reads TGTGCCAGCAGCACCTCAGGGTTGCCCCAGTACTTC. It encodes CASSTSGLPQYF.

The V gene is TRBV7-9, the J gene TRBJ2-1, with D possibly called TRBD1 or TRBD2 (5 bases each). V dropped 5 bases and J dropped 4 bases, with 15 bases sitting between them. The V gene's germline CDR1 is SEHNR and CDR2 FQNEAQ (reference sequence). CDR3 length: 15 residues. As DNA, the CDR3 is TGTGCCAGCAGCCCGGGACCATCAGGATACAATGAGCAGTTCTTC. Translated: CASSPGPSGYNEQFF.

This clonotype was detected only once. The DNA of the CDR3 is TGTGCCAGCAGCACGACAGGGGCGGACGGGGAGACCCAGTACTTC. This gives the protein CASSTTGADGETQYF. The rearrangement joins TRBV21-1 to TRBJ2-5; the table gives TRBD1 as D, unverified against the DNA. TRBV21-1 is assigned pseudogene status. The CDR3 length is 15 residues.

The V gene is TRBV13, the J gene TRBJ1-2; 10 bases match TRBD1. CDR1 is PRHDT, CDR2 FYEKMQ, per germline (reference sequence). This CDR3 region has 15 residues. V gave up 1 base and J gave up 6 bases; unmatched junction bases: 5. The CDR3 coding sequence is TGTGCCAGCAGCTTAGCCGGACAGGGGGTTGATGGCTACACCTTC. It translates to CASSLAGQGVDGYTF.

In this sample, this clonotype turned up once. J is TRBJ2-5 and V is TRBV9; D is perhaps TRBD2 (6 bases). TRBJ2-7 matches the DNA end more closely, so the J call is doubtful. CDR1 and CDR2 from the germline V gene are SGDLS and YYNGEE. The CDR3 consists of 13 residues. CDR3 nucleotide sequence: TGTGCCAGCAGCGTAAGACTAGTCACCGAGCAGTACTTC. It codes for CASSVRLVTEQYF.